Given below is one T cell receptor beta chain in context. Antigen specificity is unknown. The data stem from a study of blood T cells in healthy people across ages. In the study overall: Capture by template switching was about one barcoded beta molecule per two T cells.

This CDR3 contains 14 residues. The V and J ends lost 3 bases and 2 bases respectively, with 11 bases between them. A second PCR of 7 to 11 cycles used a sample-barcoded 5' primer and a J-beta primer mix. A single record per CDR3 protein comes from TCRdb applying MiXCR to the 5' RACE reads. The table includes about 720,000 distinct CDR3 sequences, roughly 25% detected once. Study results and caveats: Diversity estimates drawn from one million T cells were deemed underestimates.

Researchers report isolating at least 6.5 million PBMCs per sample. Another study also made use of these data, one on T cells of mothers and their children.

Sequencing used blood. This chain connects TRBV12-3 or TRBV12-4 to TRBJ2-7, with D possibly matching TRBD2 (6 bases). This TCR came from a boy younger than 18 in good health. The chain's CDR3 is CASSLGGETYEQYF. The CDR3 DNA follows: TGTGCCAGCAGTTTGGGCGGGGAGACCTACGAGCAGTACTTC.